Shown below are 25 T cell receptor beta chains from a single sample sequenced in a study of regulatory T cells in long-lasting Graves disease. Library construction for TCR beta used iRepertoire HTBI primers and Arm-PCR of CDR3 regions. TCRdb re-analysed the multiplex PCR reads in MiXCR, keeping a single row per CDR3 protein. The sample lists about 620,000 distinct CDR3 sequences, roughly 16% occurring once. Time point: newly diagnosed GD, antithyroid drugs for less than 3 months. The TCR library was made from RNA that had been extracted from PBMCs in TRIzol. These data also formed part of another study, on T cells in Graves' hyperthyroidism and ophthalmopathy.

Specimen: peripheral blood mononuclear cells (PBMCs), collected at new diagnosis, from a patient treated with antithyroid drugs. Every receptor here comes from a woman aged 30 to 39 with Graves disease.

There are a few counts of this clonotype. The chain uses TRBV7-9 and TRBJ2-3, with D possibly TRBD2 on 5 matching bases. The CDR3 totals 15 residues. Germline V gene data show CDR1 as SEHNR and CDR2 as FQNEAQ (reference sequence). Trimming pared 1 base from V and 6 bases from J, leaving 14 bases between. The CDR3 region has the DNA TGTGCCAGCAGCTTAGGAGGGAGTGACTTCGATACGCAGTATTTT. Protein: CASSLGGSDFDTQYF.

As for this clonotype: Lacking the conserved final phenylalanine or tryptophan, this CDR3 likely reflects a read error. The rearrangement uses TRBV5-1 and TRBJ2-3; TRBD1 matches 7 bases. The CDR3 spans 14 residues. V trimming: 2 bases; J trimming: 2 bases; junction bases outside the gene matches: 2. From germline, CDR1 is SGHRS and CDR2 YFSETQ. CDR3 in DNA: TGCGCCAGCAGCTTTGGGACAGCCACAGATACGCAGTATTCT. It is translated as CASSFGTATDTQYS.

Concerning this clonotype: At one boundary the junction diverges from the germline segment, which might be a read error. The chain joins TRBV7-2 to TRBJ2-7, with D perhaps being TRBD1 or TRBD2 (6 bases each). Germline loops: CDR1 SGHTA, CDR2 FQGNSA. The CDR3 is 17 amino acids. The CDR3 DNA reads as TGTGCCAGCAGCTTAGCGACCGGGGGCAGGGCGTCCTACGAGCAGCACTTC. Encoded protein: CASSLATGGRASYEQHF. Complete variable domain (other parts from reference TRBV7-2 and TRBJ2-7): GAGVSQSPSNKVTEKGKDVELRCDPISGHTALYWYRQSLGQGLEFLIYFQGNSAPDKSGLPSDRFSAERTGGSVSTLTIQRTQQEDSAVYLCASSLATGGRASYEQHFGPGTRLTVT.

This chain uses TRBV6-1 with TRBJ2-3, with D unresolved. The ends were cut back, 6 bases at V and 4 bases at J, with 14 bases in the middle. CDR1 and CDR2 (germline): MNHNS, SASEGT. The CDR3 totals 14 residues. CDR3 residues: CASSQGPSADTQYF. CDR3 bases: TGTGCCAGCAGCCAAGGACCCAGTGCAGATACGCAGTATTTT.

The J gene is TRBJ1-5, the V gene TRBV12-3 or TRBV12-4; D not certain. The CDR3 consists of 13 residues. Trimming removed 6 bases from V and 5 bases from J, with 11 bases in between. This chain's CDR3 is CASSRTLYQPQHF. As DNA, the CDR3 is TGTGCCAGCAGCCGCACTCTCTATCAGCCCCAGCATTTT.

This clonotype was picked up one time. The rearrangement links TRBV5-1 to TRBJ2-7; D possibly corresponds to TRBD1 (5 bases). V lost 3 bases, J lost 0 bases, and 13 bases lay in between. Germline-derived CDR1 and CDR2 are SGHRS and YFSETQ. This CDR3 has 15 amino acids. The CDR3 DNA reads TGCGCCAGCAGCTCCGTGGGGCCTTTCTCCTACGAGCAGTACTTC. This gives the protein CASSSVGPFSYEQYF.

This clonotype was observed a few times. The J gene is TRBJ2-2, the V gene TRBV12-3 or TRBV12-4, with D perhaps TRBD2 (5 bases). This CDR3 region has 14 residues. V lost 7 bases and J 4 bases, leaving 13 bases between the germline ends. CDR3 region: CASTLPGVTGELFF. CDR3 DNA: TGTGCCAGCACCCTTCCCGGGGTCACCGGGGAGCTGTTTTTT.

With regard to this clonotype: This sequence may be a read error, since a much larger clone differs from it by one base. The CDR3 sequence: CASGRTGGDSNQPQHF. CDR3 DNA sequence: TGTGCCAGCGGTCGAACAGGTGGGGATAGCAATCAGCCCCAGCATTTT. The V gene is TRBV6-1, the J gene TRBJ1-5, with a weak D call TRBD1 (5 bases). Germline V gene sequence: CDR1 MNHNS, CDR2 SASEGT. CDR3 size: 16 residues. The V gene lost 8 bases and the J gene lost 0 bases, with 17 bases spanning the gap.

Comments on this clonotype: The junction shows a germline mismatch at one end, possibly a read error. The chain uses TRBV28 and TRBJ1-1; the D is unclear. Germline CDR1 is MDHEN and CDR2 is SYDVKM. CDR3 length: 12 amino acids. CDR3 loop: CVSSRTGGEAFF. CDR3 bases: TGTGTCAGCAGTCGGACGGGCGGTGAAGCTTTCTTT.

In its sample, this clonotype was seen a few times. The rearrangement joins TRBV5-1 to TRBJ2-3; D assignment may be TRBD1 or TRBD2 (5 bases each). V was clipped by 2 bases and J by 3 bases, with 13 bases between them. Germline CDR1 reads SGHRS; CDR2 reads YFSETQ. The CDR3 totals 15 residues. The CDR3 sequence: CASSLEGSFTDTQYF. CDR3 in DNA: TGCGCCAGCAGCTTAGAGGGGAGCTTTACAGATACGCAGTATTTT.

A few counts support this clonotype. The J gene is TRBJ1-5, the V gene TRBV19, with D possibly being TRBD1 (5 bases). Trimming shortened V by 7 bases and J by 2 bases, and 12 bases separated the two germline ends. CDR1 and CDR2 (germline): LNHDA, SQIVND (reference sequence). The CDR3 contains 14 residues. The CDR3 region has the DNA TGTGCCAGTAACAGGCTCGAGGGCAATCAGCCCCAGCATTTT. Its translation is CASNRLEGNQPQHF.

At least ten counts were recorded for this clonotype. The V gene is TRBV7-2, the J gene TRBJ2-1, with D uncertain. Germline V gives CDR1 SGHTA, CDR2 FQGNSA. The CDR3 consists of 13 residues. Trimming cost V 0 bases and J 5 bases, with 5 bases left between them. Written as DNA, the CDR3 is TGTGCCAGCAGCTTAGCGCGGCACAATGAGCAGTTCTTC. Amino acid sequence: CASSLARHNEQFF.

In the case of this clonotype: Its ends do not fully match the called genes, so a read error is possible. This chain uses TRBV10-3 with TRBJ1-1; D is unclear. Germline V CDR1 and CDR2: ENHRY, SYGVKD. The CDR3 loop spans 14 amino acids. The CDR3 DNA sequence: TGTGCCATCAGGGATCTGACGGGGAACACTGAAGCTTCCTTT. This codes for CAIRDLTGNTEASF.

The chain uses TRBV20-1 and TRBJ2-7; 9 nucleotides align to TRBD2. J lost 2 bases, V lost 0 bases, and 5 bases had no gene match. The CDR3 runs 15 residues. CDR1 is DFQATT and CDR2 is SNEGSKA in the germline V gene (reference sequence). The CDR3 is CSARDLLAGTYEQYF. DNA for the CDR3: TGCAGTGCTAGAGATTTACTAGCGGGTACCTACGAGCAGTACTTC.

The V and J genes are TRBV20-1 and TRBJ2-7, with no clear D. Trimming took 3 bases from V and 2 from J, leaving 17 bases between them. The CDR3 has 15 amino acids. Germline CDR1 DFQATT, CDR2 SNEGSKA (reference sequence). For the CDR3, the DNA is TGCAGTGCTAGGGATCAGCAGATCCAAACCTACGAGCAGTACTTC. Translating it yields CSARDQQIQTYEQYF.

This clonotype appeared many times. V gene TRBV6-1 combines with J gene TRBJ1-1; tentatively, D is TRBD1 (6 bases). The V end was cut by 6 bases, the J end by 11 bases, with 19 bases between. Germline CDR1 MNHNS, CDR2 SASEGT. This CDR3 is built from 13 residues. CDR3 region: CASRSPGGASAFF. The DNA for the CDR3 is TGTGCCAGCAGATCCCCCGGGGGCGCCTCGGCTTTCTTT.

The chain couples TRBV20-1 to TRBJ2-5; D gene unclear. The CDR3 has 14 amino acids. Germline CDR1 DFQATT, CDR2 SNEGSKA (reference sequence). Between the trimmed V and J ends, which lost 5 bases and 0 bases, there was a span of 13 bases. CDR3: CSAPRLTHQETQYF. The CDR3 bases are TGCAGTGCTCCTCGTTTGACACACCAAGAGACCCAGTACTTC.

This clonotype has at least ten counts. CDR3 loop: CASSGRGGSSYEQYF. The DNA for the CDR3 is TGTGCCAGCAGCGGGAGGGGCGGGAGCTCCTACGAGCAGTACTTC. The V gene is TRBV27, the J gene TRBJ2-7, with 8 bases fitting TRBD2. Germline V gene lookup returns CDR1 MNHEY and CDR2 SMNVEV (reference sequence). The CDR3 is 15 amino acids. V was clipped by 6 bases and J by 0 bases; unmatched bases: 7.

At least ten counts were recorded for this clonotype. The rearrangement uses TRBV27 and TRBJ2-7, with 9 bases identical to TRBD2. From germline, CDR1 is MNHEY and CDR2 SMNVEV (reference sequence). V lost 7 bases, J lost 3 bases, and 10 bases stayed unmatched. This CDR3 is 15 amino acids long. For the CDR3, the DNA is TGTGCCAGCAAGTACTCCGGGACTAGCAGCTACGAGCAGTACTTC. This codes for CASKYSGTSSYEQYF.

Ten or more counts support this clonotype. The V gene is TRBV3-1, the J gene TRBJ2-7; D ambiguous. Germline values: CDR1 LGHDT, CDR2 YNNKEL (reference sequence). V was cut by 0 bases and J by 1 base, with 7 bases left in between. This CDR3 has 14 amino acids. Written as DNA, the CDR3 is TGTGCCAGCAGCCAAGAGGTTCAGTCCTACGAGCAGTACTTC. This sequence encodes CASSQEVQSYEQYF.

The chain combines TRBV7-2 with TRBJ2-5, with 7 bases lining up with TRBD1. CDR3 length: 15 amino acids. Germline V CDR1 and CDR2: SGHTA, FQGNSA. Losses at the gene ends were 1 base for V and 7 bases for J; bases not matched to a gene: 9. The CDR3 is CASSLGGTVEVTQYF. CDR3 bases: TGTGCCAGCAGCTTAGGTGGGACAGTCGAGGTGACCCAGTACTTC.

This clonotype was recorded at least ten times. V usage is TRBV20-1 and J usage is TRBJ1-1; no clear D. The CDR3 sequence is 14 residues long. V lost 6 bases and J lost 4, with 18 bases in between. In germline, CDR1 is DFQATT, CDR2 SNEGSKA (reference sequence). CDR3 bases: TGCAGTGCCCCCTTGGTCGGCCTGAGCACTGAAGCTTTCTTT. Protein sequence: CSAPLVGLSTEAFF.

The V call is TRBV6-1, the J call TRBJ2-5; D ambiguous. The CDR3 length is 13 residues. Germline lookup yields CDR1 MNHNS and CDR2 SASEGT. Trimming removed 9 bases from V and 2 bases from J, with 13 bases in between. For the CDR3, the DNA is TGTGCCAGTAAGGGTTTATCGCAAGAGACCCAGTACTTC. As protein: CASKGLSQETQYF.

This clonotype was seen repeatedly, ten times or more. CDR3 nucleotide sequence: TGTGCCAGCAGCCATAAAGGGAGAAGCTACGAGCAGTACTTC. It codes for CASSHKGRSYEQYF. V gene TRBV3-1 combines with J gene TRBJ2-7, with TRBD2 as a possible D gene (5 bases). V lost 3 bases and J lost 3, with 12 bases in between. The germline CDR1 and CDR2 sequences are LGHDT and YNNKEL (reference sequence). The CDR3 sequence is 14 residues long.

The chain employs TRBV3-1 and TRBJ2-2; D gene uncertain. The CDR3 runs 14 residues. Germline CDR1 LGHDT, CDR2 YNNKEL (reference sequence). Between the trimmed V and J ends, which lost 3 bases and 4 bases, there was a span of 9 bases. Here the CDR3 reads CASSQGGLTGELFF. Here the CDR3 DNA reads TGTGCCAGCAGCCAGGGCGGCCTCACCGGGGAGCTGTTTTTT.